A selection of T cell receptor beta chains follows, all from one sample in a study of shared clonotypes between healthy human individuals. The repertoire was sequenced with immunoSEQ multiplex PCR; TCRdb's copy has only in-frame clones and lacks some. The data hold over a million clones, with 75% observed a single time. Specimen: memory CD4+ T cells sorted from blood. Receptors were obtained from a man younger than 35 in good health. Both conserved end residues are part of each CDR3. A D gene is named only where the DNA matches it firmly. A clone size is listed for some rows: how often the clone was seen (once, few, many), or a class if it is expanded.

d_gene	abundance	j_gene	v_gene	CDR3aa	CDR3nt
TRBD1	NA	TRBJ2-5	TRBV10-2	CASTLGQYQTQYF	TGCGCCAGCACGTTGGGACAGTATCAGACCCAGTACTTC
TRBD1	few	TRBJ2-2	TRBV5-1	CASSLDRVGTGELFF	TGCGCCAGCAGCCTGGACAGGGTTGGGACCGGGGAGCTGTTTTTT
TRBD1	NA	TRBJ2-7	TRBV9	CASSPGDRGTKQYF	TGTGCCAGCAGCCCTGGGGACAGGGGGACCAAGCAGTACTTC
NA	NA	TRBJ2-3	TRBV7-9	CASSLRDISTDTQYF	TGTGCCAGCAGCTTAAGGGACATTAGCACAGATACGCAGTATTTT
NA	NA	TRBJ2-2	TRBV2	CAAAAQANTGELFF	TGTGCCGCCGCCGCACAGGCGAACACCGGGGAGCTGTTTTTT
NA	few	TRBJ1-1	TRBV5-6	CASSLGRTNTEAFF	TGTGCCAGCAGCTTGGGGCGGACGAACACTGAAGCTTTCTTT
TRBD1	NA	TRBJ2-1	TRBV30	CAWRNRDRLNEQFF	TGTGCCTGGCGCAACCGGGACAGGCTCAATGAGCAGTTCTTC
NA	NA	TRBJ1-6	TRBV2	CASSEAGNSPLHF	TGTGCCAGCAGTGAAGCGGGGAATTCACCCCTCCACTTT
NA	many	TRBJ1-5	TRBV30	CAWSHGSGNQPQHF	TGTGCCTGGAGCCACGGGAGCGGCAATCAGCCCCAGCATTTT
NA	NA	TRBJ2-2	TRBV6-1	CASSGAGTAPNTGELFF	TGTGCCAGCAGTGGAGCCGGGACCGCACCGAACACCGGGGAGCTGTTTTTT
NA	once	TRBJ1-2	TRBV28	CASSPAPPFNYGYTF	TGTGCCAGCAGTCCCGCCCCACCCTTTAACTATGGCTACACCTTC
NA	NA	TRBJ2-1	TRBV30	CAWSRSSYNEQFF	TGTGCCTGGAGCAGGAGCTCCTACAATGAGCAGTTCTTC
NA	NA	TRBJ2-5	TRBV9	CASSPSPSRQETQYF	TGTGCCAGCTCCCCCTCACCCAGTCGCCAAGAGACCCAGTACTTC
NA	NA	TRBJ1-2	TRBV28	CTVGRPLANYGYTF	TGTACCGTTGGGAGGCCGCTAGCTAACTATGGCTACACCTTC
NA	few	TRBJ1-5	TRBV6-1	CASSVRDNQPQHF	TGTGCCAGCAGTGTACGGGACAATCAGCCCCAGCATTTT
TRBD1	NA	TRBJ2-7	TRBV5-6	CASSERGTGSVEQYF	TGTGCCAGCAGTGAGCGAGGGACAGGGAGCGTCGAGCAGTACTTC
NA	NA	TRBJ2-2	TRBV5-1	CASSLGWTIPPGELFF	TGCGCCAGCAGCTTAGGATGGACGATCCCCCCCGGGGAGCTGTTTTTT
NA	NA	TRBJ2-2	TRBV2	CASSPDFGGNTGELFF	TGTGCCAGCAGCCCCGATTTTGGGGGGAACACCGGGGAGCTGTTTTTT
TRBD1	NA	TRBJ2-7	TRBV11-2	CASSPDRGNYEQYF	TGTGCCAGCAGTCCCGACAGGGGTAACTACGAGCAGTACTTC
NA	NA	TRBJ1-2	TRBV5-6	CASSQGTLGYTF	TGTGCCAGCAGCCAGGGGACCCTAGGCTACACCTTC
TRBD1	few	TRBJ2-7	TRBV2	CASRGQGVLLDEQYF	TGTGCCAGCAGGGGACAGGGCGTTTTGTTGGACGAGCAGTACTTC
NA	once	TRBJ2-5	TRBV5-1	CASSLAEETQYF	TGCGCCAGCAGCTTGGCTGAAGAGACCCAGTACTTC
NA	NA	TRBJ1-4	TRBV5-6	CASSFLDEKLFF	TGTGCCAGCAGCTTTCTCGATGAAAAACTGTTTTTT
TRBD1	NA	TRBJ1-5	TRBV7-3	CASSSSPYLGTAGGWSQPQHF	TGTGCCAGCAGCTCGTCCCCTTACCTTGGAACAGCAGGGGGCTGGAGTCAGCCCCAGCATTTT
NA	few	TRBJ2-7	TRBV5-6	CASSPGTGDYEQYF	TGTGCCAGCAGCCCAGGGACTGGGGACTACGAGCAGTACTTC
NA	NA	TRBJ2-2	TRBV6-1	CASGRNTGELFF	TGTGCCAGCGGCCGAAACACCGGGGAGCTGTTTTTT
NA	NA	TRBJ1-6	TRBV9	CASSGGPTQELNNSPLHF	TGTGCCAGCAGCGGGGGTCCCACCCAAGAACTAAATAATTCACCCCTCCACTTT